Following are 18 T cell receptor beta chains from one sample sequenced in a study of blood T cell repertoires in COVID-19. Measured with immunoSEQ multiplex PCR; TCRdb has only the in-frame clones, and not every one. The sample contains under 95,000 clones, 75% to 90% of which appear only once. Source material: peripheral blood. Receptors were obtained from a woman aged 80 or older with acute or convalescent COVID-19.

This clone has just a few counts. For the CDR3, the DNA is TGTGCCAGCAGCCAGCCCGGGACTAGTGACAATGAGCAGTTCTTC. Protein product: CASSQPGTSDNEQFF. V gene TRBV3-1 (or the pseudogene TRBV3-2) combines with J gene TRBJ2-1, with TRBD2 matching over 8 bases. The CDR3 is made up of 15 amino acids. V lost 3 bases and J lost 5; bases outside the gene matches: 6. CDR1 LGHDT and CDR2 YNNKEL come from the germline V gene (reference sequence).

The chain recombines TRBV6-1 with TRBJ1-4; a weak D match, TRBD1 (5 bases). Germline V gene lookup returns CDR1 MNHNS and CDR2 SASEGT. This CDR3 is built from 11 residues. V was pared by 4 bases and J by 15 bases, with 12 bases between. The CDR3 DNA sequence: TGTGCCAGCAGTGTAGCCAGGGAAGTGTTTTTT. Translated, it gives CASSVAREVFF.

V usage is TRBV12-5 and J usage is TRBJ2-3; 15 bases align to TRBD2. This CDR3 comprises 16 residues. Germline lookup yields CDR1 LGHNT and CDR2 FRNRAP. Trimming at V came to 4 bases and at J to 5 bases, leaving 4 bases not matched to a gene. Written as DNA, the CDR3 is TGTGCTAGTGGTTCCGGGACTAGCGGGGGGATAGATACGCAGTATTTT. This sequence encodes CASGSGTSGGIDTQYF.

The chain employs TRBV9 and TRBJ2-3; 12 bases line up with TRBD2. Germline V CDR1 and CDR2: SGDLS, YYNGEE. V lost 4 bases, J lost 2 bases, and 5 bases stayed unmatched. CDR3 length: 16 residues. CDR3 sequence (DNA): TGTGCCAGCAGCTCCCGGACTAGCGGGATCACAGATACGCAGTATTTT. Amino acids: CASSSRTSGITDTQYF.

This chain connects TRBV29-1 to TRBJ1-1; 8 nucleotides line up with TRBD1. This CDR3 has 11 residues. Unmatched junction bases numbered 1, after V lost 6 bases and J lost 4 bases. In germline, CDR1 is SQVTM, CDR2 ANQGSEA. This chain's CDR3 is CSVDRATEAFF. CDR3 coding DNA: TGCAGCGTGGACAGGGCCACTGAAGCTTTCTTT.

The chain has TRBV5-5 and TRBJ2-5; no firm D call. The CDR3 spans 11 residues. V gave up 5 bases and J gave up 3 bases, with 5 bases separating them. Germline V gives CDR1 SGHKS, CDR2 YYEKEE (reference sequence). CDR3 bases: TGTGCCAGCAGGTTAGAAGAGACCCAGTACTTC. Translated, it gives CASRLEETQYF. Complete variable domain (other parts from reference TRBV5-5 and TRBJ2-5): DAGVTQSPTHLIKTRGQQVTLRCSPISGHKSVSWYQQVLGQGPQFIFQYYEKEERGRGNFPDRFSARQFPNYSSELNVNALLLGDSALYLCASRLEETQYFGPGTRLLVL.

With regard to this clone: A junction boundary mismatches the germline segment, possibly from a read error. The rearrangement links TRBV28 to TRBJ1-4; D possibly corresponds to TRBD1 (5 bases). Per germline, CDR1 MDHEN and CDR2 SYDVKM. This CDR3 is built from 14 residues. The CDR3 DNA reads TGTGCCAGCAATTTAAGAAGGGGCAAGGAAAAACTGTTTTTT. Its translation: CASNLRRGKEKLFF.

The V and J genes are TRBV2 and TRBJ1-5; 7 bases map to TRBD1. The V segment lost 5 bases and the J segment 0 bases; nucleotides outside the gene matches: 7. CDR3 length: 16 residues. Germline V gives CDR1 SNHLY, CDR2 FYNNEI. Here the CDR3 reads CASSLTGVDSNQPQHF. In nucleotides, the CDR3 is TGTGCCAGCAGTCTTACAGGGGTGGATAGCAATCAGCCCCAGCATTTT.

This chain connects TRBV24-1 to TRBJ2-3; D gene ambiguous. Germline V gene data show CDR1 as KGHDR and CDR2 as SFDVKD. V was trimmed by 3 bases and J by 6 bases, leaving 9 bases between them. The CDR3 runs to 13 residues. This CDR3 reads CATSDSPIDTQYF. The DNA for the CDR3 is TGTGCCACCAGTGATAGCCCCATCGATACGCAGTATTTT.

The rearrangement uses TRBV5-1 and TRBJ1-6; D might be TRBD1 (5 bases). Germline V lookup: CDR1 SGHRS, CDR2 YFSETQ. Trimming took 2 bases from V and 7 from J, leaving 10 bases between them. The CDR3 length is 14 residues. The CDR3 nucleotides read TGCGCCAGCAGCTTTCAGGGCGTCAATTCACCCCTCCACTTT. This translates into CASSFQGVNSPLHF.

This clone has a single count. The chain recombines TRBV10-3 with TRBJ1-6; 8 nucleotides line up with TRBD1. This CDR3 contains 16 residues. The trim removed 2 bases at V and 7 bases at J, leaving 7 bases unmatched. Germline V lookup: CDR1 ENHRY, CDR2 SYGVKD. The CDR3 DNA reads TGTGCCATCAGTGAGCGTGGACAGGGAACAAATTCACCCCTCCACTTT. This gives the protein CAISERGQGTNSPLHF.

V gene TRBV19 combines with J gene TRBJ2-5; 11 nucleotides line up with TRBD1. CDR1 is LNHDA and CDR2 is SQIVND in the germline V gene (reference sequence). V was pared by 5 bases and J by 5 bases, with 10 bases of the junction left unmatched. The CDR3 spans 16 residues. As DNA, the CDR3 is TGTGCCAGTAGTTCCGGGACAGGGGGGCGAAGGGAGACCCAGTACTTC. It yields the protein CASSSGTGGRRETQYF. Full variable domain (rest looked up from reference TRBV19 and TRBJ2-5): DGGITQSPKYLFRKEGQNVTLSCEQNLNHDAMYWYRQDPGQGLRLIYYSQIVNDFQKGDIAEGYSVSREKKESFPLTVTSAQKNPTAFYLCASSSGTGGRRETQYFGPGTRLLVL.

V is TRBV5-1 and J is TRBJ1-6, with D tentatively TRBD1 (5 bases). CDR3 size: 16 residues. Trimming stripped 4 bases from V and 4 bases from J, with 15 bases between. Germline CDR1 is SGHRS and CDR2 is YFSETQ. CDR3 loop: CASSPRLRGYNSPLHF. The DNA for the CDR3 is TGCGCCAGCAGCCCCCGCCTAAGGGGTTATAATTCACCCCTCCACTTT.

The V gene is TRBV12-3 or TRBV12-4, the J gene TRBJ1-1; the D gene is possibly TRBD1 (5 bases). V gave up 6 bases and J gave up 11 bases, with 16 bases separating them. The CDR3 is 12 amino acids. CDR3 region: CASRYTGLGAFF. DNA for the CDR3: TGTGCCAGCAGGTACACAGGCCTGGGGGCTTTCTTT.

The chain employs TRBV5-8 and TRBJ2-2, with a weak D call TRBD1 (6 bases). The CDR3 runs to 16 residues. The germline V gene encodes CDR1 SGHTS and CDR2 YDEGEE. Trimming left V 4 bases short and J 6 bases short, with 19 bases between. CDR3 residues: CASSNRQWGLAGELFF. CDR3 nucleotides: TGTGCCAGCAGCAACCGACAGTGGGGGCTAGCCGGGGAGCTGTTTTTT.

The chain employs TRBV5-6 and TRBJ2-5; possible D gene TRBD1, 6 bases. The CDR3 sequence is 15 residues long. V was cut by 5 bases and J by 0 bases, with 14 bases left in between. CDR1 and CDR2 (germline): SGHDT, YYEEEE. The CDR3: CASRIMDSYQETQYF. The DNA for the CDR3 is TGTGCCAGCAGAATTATGGACAGTTACCAAGAGACCCAGTACTTC.

V and J are TRBV3-1 (or the pseudogene TRBV3-2) and TRBJ2-3; the match to TRBD2 covers 7 bases. CDR1 and CDR2 from the germline V gene are LGHDT and YNNKEL (reference sequence). The CDR3 runs to 14 residues. Trimming took 8 bases from V and 3 from J; bases not matched to a gene: 8. This chain's CDR3 is CASEVGGGTDTQYF. The CDR3 DNA sequence: TGTGCCAGCGAGGTTGGGGGGGGGACAGATACGCAGTATTTT.

The rearrangement uses TRBV6-4 and TRBJ2-1; 11 bases map to TRBD2. The germline gives CDR1 MRHNA, CDR2 SNTAGT. With 1 base clipped from V and 7 bases from J, the junction kept 12 bases outside the gene matches. This CDR3 is built from 18 residues. The CDR3 coding sequence is TGTGCCAGCAGTGACTTAGCGGGGGGGCCCCTGAGTCCTAATGAGCAGTTCTTC. Translating gives CASSDLAGGPLSPNEQFF.